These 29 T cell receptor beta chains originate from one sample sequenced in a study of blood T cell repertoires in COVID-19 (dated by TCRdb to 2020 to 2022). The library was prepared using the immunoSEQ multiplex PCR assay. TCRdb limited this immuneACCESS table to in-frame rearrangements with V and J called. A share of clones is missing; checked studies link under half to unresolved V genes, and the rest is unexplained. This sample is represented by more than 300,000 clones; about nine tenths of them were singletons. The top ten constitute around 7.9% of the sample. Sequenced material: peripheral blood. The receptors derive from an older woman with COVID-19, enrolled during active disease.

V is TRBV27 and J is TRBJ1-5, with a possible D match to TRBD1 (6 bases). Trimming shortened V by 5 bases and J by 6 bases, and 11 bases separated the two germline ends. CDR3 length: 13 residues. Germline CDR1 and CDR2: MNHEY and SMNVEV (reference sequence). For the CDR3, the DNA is TGTGCCAGCAGTGTCACAGGGCTTCAGCCCCAGCATTTT. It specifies CASSVTGLQPQHF.

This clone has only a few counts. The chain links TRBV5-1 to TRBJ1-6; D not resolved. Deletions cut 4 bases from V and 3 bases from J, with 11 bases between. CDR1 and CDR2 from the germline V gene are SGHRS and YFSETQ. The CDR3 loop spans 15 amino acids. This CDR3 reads CASSVEILYNSPLHF. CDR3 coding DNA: TGCGCCAGCAGCGTAGAGATTCTCTATAATTCACCCCTCCACTTT.

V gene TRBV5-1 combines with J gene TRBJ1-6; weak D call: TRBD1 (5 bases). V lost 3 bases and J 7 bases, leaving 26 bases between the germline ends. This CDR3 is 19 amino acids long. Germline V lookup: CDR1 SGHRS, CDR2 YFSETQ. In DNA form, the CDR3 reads TGCGCCAGCAGCTCGCGTCCATTTGAAGACAGCCGCGGCAATTCACCCCTCCACTTT. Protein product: CASSSRPFEDSRGNSPLHF.

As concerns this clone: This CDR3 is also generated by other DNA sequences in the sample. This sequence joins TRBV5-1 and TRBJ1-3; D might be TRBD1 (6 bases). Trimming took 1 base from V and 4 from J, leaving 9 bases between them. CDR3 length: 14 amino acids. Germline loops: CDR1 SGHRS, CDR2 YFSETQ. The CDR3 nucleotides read TGCGCCAGCAGCTTGACAGGGACAGGAAACACCATATATTTT. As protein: CASSLTGTGNTIYF.

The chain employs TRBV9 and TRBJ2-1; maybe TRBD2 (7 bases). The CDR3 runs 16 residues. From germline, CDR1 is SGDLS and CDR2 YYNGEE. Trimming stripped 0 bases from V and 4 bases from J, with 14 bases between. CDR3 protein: CASSVAGGARYNEQFF. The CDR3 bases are TGTGCCAGCAGCGTAGCTGGGGGGGCAAGGTACAATGAGCAGTTCTTC.

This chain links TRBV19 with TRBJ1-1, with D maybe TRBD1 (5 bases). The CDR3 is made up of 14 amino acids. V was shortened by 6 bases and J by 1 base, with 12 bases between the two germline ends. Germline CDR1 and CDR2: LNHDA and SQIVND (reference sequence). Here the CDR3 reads CASRSIGQNTEAFF. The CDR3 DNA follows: TGTGCCAGTAGATCTATAGGACAGAACACTGAAGCTTTCTTT. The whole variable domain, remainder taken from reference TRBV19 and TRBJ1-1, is DGGITQSPKYLFRKEGQNVTLSCEQNLNHDAMYWYRQDPGQGLRLIYYSQIVNDFQKGDIAEGYSVSREKKESFPLTVTSAQKNPTAFYLCASRSIGQNTEAFFGQGTRLTVV.

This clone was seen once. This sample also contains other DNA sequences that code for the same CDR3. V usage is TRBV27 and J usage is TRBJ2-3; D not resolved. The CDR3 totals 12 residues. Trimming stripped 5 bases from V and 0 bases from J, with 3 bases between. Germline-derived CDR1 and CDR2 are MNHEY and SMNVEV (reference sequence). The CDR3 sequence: CASSPSTDTQYF. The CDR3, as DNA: TGTGCCAGCAGTCCGAGCACAGATACGCAGTATTTT.

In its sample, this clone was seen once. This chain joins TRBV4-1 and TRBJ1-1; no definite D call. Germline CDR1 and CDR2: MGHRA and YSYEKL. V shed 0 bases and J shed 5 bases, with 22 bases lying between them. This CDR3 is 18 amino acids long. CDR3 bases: TGCGCCAGCAGCCAAGATGGCCTTAGAGGCGGCCTATTGACTGAAGCTTTCTTT. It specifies CASSQDGLRGGLLTEAFF.

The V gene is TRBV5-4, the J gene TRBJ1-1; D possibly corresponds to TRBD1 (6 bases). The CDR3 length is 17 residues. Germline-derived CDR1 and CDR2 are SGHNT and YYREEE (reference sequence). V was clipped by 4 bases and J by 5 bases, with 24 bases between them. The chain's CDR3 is CASSPGGGGHKVTEAFF. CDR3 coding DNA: TGTGCCAGCAGCCCCGGAGGCGGGGGCCACAAAGTTACTGAAGCTTTCTTT. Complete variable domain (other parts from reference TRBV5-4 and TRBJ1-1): ETGVTQSPTHLIKTRGQQVTLRCSSQSGHNTVSWYQQALGQGPQFIFQYYREEENGRGNFPPRFSGLQFPNYSSELNVNALELDDSALYLCASSPGGGGHKVTEAFFGQGTRLTVV.

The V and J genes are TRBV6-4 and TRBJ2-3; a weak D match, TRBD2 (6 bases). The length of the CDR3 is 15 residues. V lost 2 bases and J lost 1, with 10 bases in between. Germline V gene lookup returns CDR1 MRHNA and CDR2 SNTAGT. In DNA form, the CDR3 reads TGTGCCAGCAGTGACCGGTGGGGGGGCACAGATACGCAGTATTTT. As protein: CASSDRWGGTDTQYF.

The CDR3 nucleotides are TGCGCCAGCAGCTTGTCAAGCGGGGGGAGCAATGAGCAGTTCTTC. Protein sequence: CASSLSSGGSNEQFF. This chain uses TRBV5-1 with TRBJ2-1, with 9 bases fitting TRBD2. The CDR3 spans 15 residues. Germline CDR1 and CDR2: SGHRS and YFSETQ. The V gene end was trimmed by 1 base and the J gene end by 6 bases; junction bases not matched to a gene: 5.

This CDR3 reads CASSDPDTVVLEAFF. CDR3 coding DNA: TGTGCCAGCAGTGATCCAGACACGGTTGTCTTAGAAGCTTTCTTT. This rearrangement joins TRBV2 to TRBJ1-1; D is undetermined. V lost 3 bases to trimming and J lost 8 bases, with 19 bases between them. The CDR3 loop spans 15 amino acids. Germline V gives CDR1 SNHLY, CDR2 FYNNEI.

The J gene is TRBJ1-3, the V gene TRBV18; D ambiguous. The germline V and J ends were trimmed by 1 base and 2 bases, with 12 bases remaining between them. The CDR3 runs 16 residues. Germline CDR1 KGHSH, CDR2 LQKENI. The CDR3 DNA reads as TGTGCCAGCTCACCACAGGCCCCGACACCTGGAAACACCATATATTTT. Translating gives CASSPQAPTPGNTIYF.

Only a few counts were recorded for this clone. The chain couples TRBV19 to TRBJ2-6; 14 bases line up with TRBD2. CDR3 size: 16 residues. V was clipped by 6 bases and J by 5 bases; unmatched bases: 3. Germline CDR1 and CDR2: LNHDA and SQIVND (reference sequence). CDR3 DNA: TGTGCCAGTAGGACTAGCGGGGGGGTTAGGGCCAACGTCCTGACTTTC. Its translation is CASRTSGGVRANVLTF.

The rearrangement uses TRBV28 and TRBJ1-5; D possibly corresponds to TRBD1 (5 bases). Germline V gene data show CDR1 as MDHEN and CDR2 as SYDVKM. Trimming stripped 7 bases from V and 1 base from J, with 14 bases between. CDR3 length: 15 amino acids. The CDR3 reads CASKPEGRSNQPQHF. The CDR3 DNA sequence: TGTGCCAGCAAGCCGGAGGGACGGAGCAATCAGCCCCAGCATTTT.

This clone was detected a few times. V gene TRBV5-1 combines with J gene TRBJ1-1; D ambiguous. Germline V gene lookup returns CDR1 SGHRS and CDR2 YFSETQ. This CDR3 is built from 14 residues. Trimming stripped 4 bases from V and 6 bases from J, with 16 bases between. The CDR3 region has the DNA TGCGCCAGCAGCATTGGGGAGGGCAAGTCTGAAGCTTTCTTT. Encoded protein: CASSIGEGKSEAFF.

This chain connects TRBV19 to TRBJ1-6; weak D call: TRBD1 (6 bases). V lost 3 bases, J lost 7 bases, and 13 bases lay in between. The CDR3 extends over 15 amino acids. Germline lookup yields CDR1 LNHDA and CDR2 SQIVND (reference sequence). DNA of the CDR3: TGTGCCAGTAGTATGCCCCCAGGGGAGAATTCACCCCTCCACTTT. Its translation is CASSMPPGENSPLHF.

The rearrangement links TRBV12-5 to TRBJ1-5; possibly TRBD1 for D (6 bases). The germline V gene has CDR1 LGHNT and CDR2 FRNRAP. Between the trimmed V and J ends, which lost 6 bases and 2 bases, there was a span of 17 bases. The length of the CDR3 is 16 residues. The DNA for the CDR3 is TGTGCTAGTGGGCAGGAATGGACAGCCGGCAATCAGCCCCAGCATTTT. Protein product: CASGQEWTAGNQPQHF.

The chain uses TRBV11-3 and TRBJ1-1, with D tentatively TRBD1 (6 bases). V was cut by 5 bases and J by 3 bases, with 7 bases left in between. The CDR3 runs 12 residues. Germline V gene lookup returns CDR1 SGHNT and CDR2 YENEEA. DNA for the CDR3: TGTGCCAGCAGCGCAGGGGACACTGAAGCTTTCTTT. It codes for CASSAGDTEAFF. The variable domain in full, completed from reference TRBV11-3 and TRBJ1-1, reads EAGVVQSPRYKIIEKKQPVAFWCNPISGHNTLYWYLQNLGQGPELLIRYENEEAVDDSQLPKDRFSAERLKGVDSTLKIQPAELGDSAVYLCASSAGDTEAFFGQGTRLTVV.

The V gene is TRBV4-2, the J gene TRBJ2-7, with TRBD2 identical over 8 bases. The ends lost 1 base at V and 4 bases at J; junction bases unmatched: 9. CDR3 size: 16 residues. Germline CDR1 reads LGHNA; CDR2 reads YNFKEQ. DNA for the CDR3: TGTGCCAGCAGCCAAGGAGGAGCGGGGGCCGATTACGAGCAGTACTTC. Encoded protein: CASSQGGAGADYEQYF.

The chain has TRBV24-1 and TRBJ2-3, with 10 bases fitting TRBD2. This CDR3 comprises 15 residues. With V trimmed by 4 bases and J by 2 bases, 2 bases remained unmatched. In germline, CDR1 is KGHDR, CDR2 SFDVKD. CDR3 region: CATSDTSGVTDTQYF. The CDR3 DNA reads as TGTGCCACCAGTGACACTAGCGGGGTCACAGATACGCAGTATTTT.

The CDR3 nucleotides read TGCGCCAGCAGCTTGGTGGCAGGCGGAGGTACGCAGTATTTT. It yields the protein CASSLVAGGGTQYF. This sequence joins TRBV5-1 and TRBJ2-3; the D gene is possibly TRBD2 (5 bases). CDR3 length: 14 amino acids. V was shortened by 0 bases and J by 8 bases, with 13 bases between the two germline ends. The germline CDR1 and CDR2 sequences are SGHRS and YFSETQ. Filled out from reference TRBV5-1 and TRBJ2-3, the complete variable domain reads KAGVTQTPRYLIKTRGQQVTLSCSPISGHRSVSWYQQTPGQGLQFLFEYFSETQRNKGNFPGRFSGRQFSNSRSEMNVSTLELGDSALYLCASSLVAGGGTQYFGPGTRLTVL.

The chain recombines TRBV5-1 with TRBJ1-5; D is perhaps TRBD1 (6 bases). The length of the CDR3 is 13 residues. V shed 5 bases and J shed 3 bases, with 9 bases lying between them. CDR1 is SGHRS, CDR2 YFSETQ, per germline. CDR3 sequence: CASRPGDNQPQHF. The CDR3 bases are TGCGCCAGCAGGCCAGGGGACAATCAGCCCCAGCATTTT.

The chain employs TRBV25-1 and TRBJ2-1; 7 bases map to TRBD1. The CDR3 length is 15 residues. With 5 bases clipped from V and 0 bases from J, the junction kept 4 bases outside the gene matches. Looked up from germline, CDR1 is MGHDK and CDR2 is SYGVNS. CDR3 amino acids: CASSPPGGSYNEQFF. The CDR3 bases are TGTGCCAGCAGTCCCCCAGGGGGCTCCTACAATGAGCAGTTCTTC.

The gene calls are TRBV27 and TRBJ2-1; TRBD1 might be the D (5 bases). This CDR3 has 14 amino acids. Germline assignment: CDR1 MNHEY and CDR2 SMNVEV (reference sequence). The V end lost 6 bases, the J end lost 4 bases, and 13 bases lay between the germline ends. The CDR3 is CASRGDRKYNEQFF. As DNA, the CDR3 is TGTGCCAGCAGGGGCGACAGAAAATACAATGAGCAGTTCTTC.

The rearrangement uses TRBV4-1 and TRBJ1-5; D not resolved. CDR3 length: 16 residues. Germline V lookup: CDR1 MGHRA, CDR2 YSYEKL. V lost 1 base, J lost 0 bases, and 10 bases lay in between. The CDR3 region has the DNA TGCGCCAGCAGCCAAGCGGGTAGAAATAGCAATCAGCCCCAGCATTTT. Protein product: CASSQAGRNSNQPQHF.

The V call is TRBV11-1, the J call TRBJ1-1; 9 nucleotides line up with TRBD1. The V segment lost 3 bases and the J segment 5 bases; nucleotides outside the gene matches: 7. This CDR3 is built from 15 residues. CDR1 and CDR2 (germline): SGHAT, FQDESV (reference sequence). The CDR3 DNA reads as TGTGCCAGCAGCTTTCCGGGACAGGGAAAAACTGAAGCTTTCTTT. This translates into CASSFPGQGKTEAFF.

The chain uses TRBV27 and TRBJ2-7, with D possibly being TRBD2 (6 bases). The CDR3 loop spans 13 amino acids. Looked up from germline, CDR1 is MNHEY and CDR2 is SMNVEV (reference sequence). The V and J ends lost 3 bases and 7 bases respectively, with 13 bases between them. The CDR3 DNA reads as TGTGCCAGCAGTTTGAGGGGAGGAAGGGAGCAGTACTTC. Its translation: CASSLRGGREQYF.

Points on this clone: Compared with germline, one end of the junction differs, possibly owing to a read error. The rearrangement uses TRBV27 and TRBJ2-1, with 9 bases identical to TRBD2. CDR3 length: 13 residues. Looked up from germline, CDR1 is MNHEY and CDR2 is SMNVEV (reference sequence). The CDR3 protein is CANSYSGGNEQFF. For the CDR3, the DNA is TGTGCCAACAGTTACAGCGGGGGGAATGAGCAGTTCTTC.